The rows below give T cell receptor beta chains drawn from one sample of a study of human T cells and chemical hapten exposure. MiXCR, applied by TCRdb to the RACE reads, yields one record per CDR3 protein. This repertoire shows more than 65,000 distinct CDR3 sequences, 10% found once; its top ten account for more than 1.1%. The sample in question was whole blood, obtained in connection with sensitization to the hapten diphenylcyclopropenone (DPC). Receptors were obtained from a woman between 45 and 65 years old with alopecia areata. Some clones in this sample may be carry-over from other donors' samples. Both conserved end residues are part of each CDR3. The order of the fields is J gene, V gene, clone size, D gene, CDR3 DNA, CDR3 protein. A D gene is named only where the DNA matches it firmly. Size tells how often a clone was seen (once, few, many) or the class of an expanded clone, and some rows leave it out.

>TRBJ2-5|TRBV7-6|many|TRBD2
TGTGCCAGCAGCTTTTCCCCCTGGACTAGCGGGAGGGCGGGGGAGACCCAGTACTTC
CASSFSPWTSGRAGETQYF
>TRBJ2-7|TRBV25-1|few|TRBD1
TGTGCCAGCAGTGAATCGTACAGGGGCTTAACCTACGAGCAGTACTTC
CASSESYRGLTYEQYF
>TRBJ1-1|TRBV3-1|few|.
TGTGCCAGCAGCCGGGGCGGTGAAGCTTTCTTT
CASSRGGEAFF
>TRBJ2-2|TRBV30|.|.
TGTGCCTGGAGTGTAAAGCCCGGGGAGCTGTTTTTT
CAWSVKPGELFF
>TRBJ2-5|TRBV29-1|many|.
TGCAGCGTTGGATTCTCGGAGACCCAGTACTTC
CSVGFSETQYF
>TRBJ2-5|TRBV29-1|.|TRBD1
TGCAGCATATGGGACAGGGGGAGGGAGACCCAGTACTTC
CSIWDRGRETQYF
>TRBJ1-5|TRBV2|few|.
TGTGCCAGCAGTTACAGCCTCTTGGGCAATCAGCCCCAGCATTTT
CASSYSLLGNQPQHF
>TRBJ2-5|TRBV20-1|few|.
TGCAGTGCTACGAACATGGCCGGGAGCCCCCAAGAGACCCAGTACTTC
CSATNMAGSPQETQYF
>TRBJ2-2|TRBV29-1|.|TRBD2
TGCAGCGCCTCCCCGGGACTAAGGACCGGGGAGCTGTTTTTT
CSASPGLRTGELFF
>TRBJ2-7|TRBV5-4|many|TRBD1
TGTGCCAGCAGCGGACAGGGGACCTACGAGCAGTACTTC
CASSGQGTYEQYF
>TRBJ2-1|TRBV7-2|many|TRBD2
TGTGCCAGCAGCTTAGTGTTAGGACTAGCGCCCAATGAGCAGTTCTTC
CASSLVLGLAPNEQFF
>TRBJ1-5|TRBV18|.|.
TGTGCCAGCTCACCAACTAGCAATCAGCCCCAGCATTTT
CASSPTSNQPQHF
>TRBJ2-3|TRBV5-1|few|TRBD1
TGCGCCAGCAGCTTGGAGCGACAGGGGCCGGATACGCAGTATTTT
CASSLERQGPDTQYF
>TRBJ2-2|TRBV9|few|.
TGTGCCAGCAGCTCCCAGTCGCAGGGAATTTCCAGGGAGCTGTTTTTT
CASSSQSQGISRELFF
>TRBJ1-1|TRBV10-3|few|.
TGTGCCATCAGTGAGGGACAGAACGCTGAAGCTTTCTTT
CAISEGQNAEAFF
>TRBJ2-2|TRBV30|few|.
TGTGCCTGGGCCGGGACATCGAACACCGGGGAGCTGTTTTTT
CAWAGTSNTGELFF
>TRBJ1-3|TRBV3-1|few|.
TGTGCCAGCAGCCAAGCAGTTTCGGCCTACTCTGGAAACACCATATATTTT
CASSQAVSAYSGNTIYF
>TRBJ1-2|TRBV7-2|few|.
TGTGCCAGCAGCCCCCCCGGACCGGTAAGGACCTTC
CASSPPGPVRTF
>TRBJ2-1|TRBV10-3|.|.
TGTGCCATCAGTGAGTTAGGGAGTAGGAATGAGCAGTTCTTC
CAISELGSRNEQFF
>TRBJ2-6|TRBV6-1|.|.
TGTGCCAGCAGTGAACTCGCACAGTCGGCCAACGTCCTGACTTTC
CASSELAQSANVLTF
>TRBJ2-1|TRBV20-1|.|TRBD2
TGCAGTGCTAGCGGTTGGACTAGCGGGAGGGCGGTGTACAATGAGCAGTTCTTT
CSASGWTSGRAVYNEQFF
>TRBJ2-7|TRBV11-2|.|.
TGTGCCAGCAGCCATGCGGCCTACGAGCAGTACTTC
CASSHAAYEQYF
>TRBJ2-3|TRBV5-1|few|.
TGCGCCAGCAGCTTGGGGGGACCGAACACAGATACGCAGTATTTT
CASSLGGPNTDTQYF
>TRBJ2-7|TRBV6-6|few|TRBD2
TGTGCCAGCAGTTACTCGGCTAGCGGTTACGAGCAGTACTTC
CASSYSASGYEQYF
>TRBJ1-4|TRBV18|.|.
TGTGCCAGCTCACCGACACGGGGTGAAAAACTGTTTTTT
CASSPTRGEKLFF
>TRBJ2-7|TRBV11-3|.|TRBD2
TGTGCCAGCAGCGTGTCTAGCGGGAGGCTTTTCTACGAGCAGTACTTC
CASSVSSGRLFYEQYF
>TRBJ2-2|TRBV7-6|many|.
TGTGCCAGCAGCCCCTACGGAGCGGCCGCCGGGGAGCTGTTTTTT
CASSPYGAAAGELFF
>TRBJ2-3|TRBV5-4|.|TRBD2
TGTGCCAGCAGCTTTTCTAGCGGGAGTATAGATACGCAGTATTTT
CASSFSSGSIDTQYF
>TRBJ2-2|TRBV6-2/TRBV6-3|many|.
TGTGCCAGCAGTTTTGCTGCCGGGGAGCTGTTTTTT
CASSFAAGELFF
>TRBJ2-7|TRBV20-1|.|.
TGCAGTGTAGCGAGGCACAGAGCCTACGAGCAGTACTTC
CSVARHRAYEQYF
>TRBJ1-1|TRBV4-3|few|TRBD1
TGCGCCAGCAGCCAAGATCTTGGGGACAGGTGGGCTTTCTTT
CASSQDLGDRWAFF
>TRBJ2-1|TRBV20-1|few|.
TGCAGTGCTAGGTTATCCCGCGTCCACAATGAGCAGTTCTTC
CSARLSRVHNEQFF
>TRBJ2-7|TRBV6-6|.|.
TGTGCCAGCAGTTACTCGTCCACGGTTGCCTACGAGCAGTACTTC
CASSYSSTVAYEQYF
>TRBJ2-3|TRBV24-1|many|TRBD2
TGTGCCACCAGTGATAAGGGGAGGGCCCGAGATACGCAGTATTTT
CATSDKGRARDTQYF
>TRBJ1-2|TRBV6-1|many|.
TGTGCCAGCAGTGAAACGTTCGGGGCAAGAAATGGCTACACCTTC
CASSETFGARNGYTF
>TRBJ2-3|TRBV12-3/TRBV12-4|.|.
TGTGCCAGCAGTTCAAGGGATGCCGGCGCAGATACGCAGTATTTT
CASSSRDAGADTQYF
>TRBJ2-2|TRBV4-2|.|TRBD2
TGTGCCAGCAGCCAAAATCTAGCGGGAGGGACCGGGGAGCTGTTTTTT
CASSQNLAGGTGELFF
>TRBJ1-6|TRBV20-1|.|TRBD1
TGCAGTGCTGGGGACAGGCCGAATTCACCCCTCCACTTT
CSAGDRPNSPLHF
>TRBJ1-2|TRBV10-1|few|.
TGCGCCAGCAGTGCGAATCCCAGAGATGGCTACACCTTC
CASSANPRDGYTF
>TRBJ2-3|TRBV2|.|.
TGTGCCAGCAAAAGAACCCCAGATACGCAGTATTTT
CASKRTPDTQYF
>TRBJ2-1|TRBV29-1|many|TRBD2
TGCAGCGTACTGACTAGCGGGAGTCTCGATGAGCAGTTCTTC
CSVLTSGSLDEQFF
>TRBJ1-1|TRBV7-6|few|.
TGTGCCAGCAGCTTAGCGAGGGGACTGAACACTGAAGCTTTCTTT
CASSLARGLNTEAFF
>TRBJ2-3|TRBV7-8|few|.
TGTGCCAGCAGCTTAGCGCAAGGAACCGGGAACACGCAGTATTTT
CASSLAQGTGNTQYF
>TRBJ2-5|TRBV7-2|many|.
TGTGCCAGCAGCCACCCACGGGGGCAGGGGGGTGAGACCCAGTACTTC
CASSHPRGQGGETQYF
>TRBJ2-1|TRBV18|.|TRBD1
TGTGCCAGCTCTCCTCAGGGGGCGCGTGACAATGAGCAGTTCTTC
CASSPQGARDNEQFF
>TRBJ2-7|TRBV29-1|few|.
TGCAGCGCGCGCCAGGGGCAAAACGAGCAGTACTTC
CSARQGQNEQYF
>TRBJ2-6|TRBV20-1|few|.
TGCAGTGCCGGTAGGGCTTCTGGGGCCAACGTCCTGACTTTC
CSAGRASGANVLTF
>TRBJ2-5|TRBV7-2|.|.
TGTGCCAGCAGCTTAAATCAGCAAGAGACCCAGTACTTC
CASSLNQQETQYF
>TRBJ2-1|TRBV24-1|many|.
TGTGCCACCAGTGATCGCCCCCAGCATGAGCAGTTCTTC
CATSDRPQHEQFF
>TRBJ1-1|TRBV7-9|.|.
TGTGCCAGCAGCTTAATCCTCCGGGACACTGAAGCTTTCTTT
CASSLILRDTEAFF
>TRBJ1-3|TRBV6-6|many|.
TGTGCCAGCAGTTACTCGAAGAGGCCCCTTATACCTGGAAACACCATATATTTT
CASSYSKRPLIPGNTIYF
>TRBJ2-7|TRBV28|.|.
TGTGCCAGTCGGACGGCTACCTACGAGCAGTACTTC
CASRTATYEQYF
>TRBJ2-1|TRBV28|.|.
TGTGCCAGCAAGGGCCCGGTGGAGTCCTACAATGAGCAGTTCTTC
CASKGPVESYNEQFF
>TRBJ2-7|TRBV6-6|few|.
TGTGCCAGCAGTTACGCGCCAGGGGGGTCCTACGAGCAGTACTTC
CASSYAPGGSYEQYF
>TRBJ1-6|TRBV7-9|few|.
TGTGCCAGCAGCTTAGTCAATTCACCCCTCCACTTT
CASSLVNSPLHF
>TRBJ2-7|TRBV30|.|.
TGTGCCTTCCACGGCGGTAGGGGGGAGCAGTACTTC
CAFHGGRGEQYF
>TRBJ2-1|TRBV20-1|.|TRBD2
TGCAGTGCTAGAGTAGTCGGGACTAGACGCAATGAGCAGTTCTTC
CSARVVGTRRNEQFF
>TRBJ1-1|TRBV5-1|many|TRBD1
TGCGCCAGCAGCTTGGGACCAACAGGGGCGAACACTGAAGCTTTCTTT
CASSLGPTGANTEAFF
>TRBJ1-2|TRBV4-3|few|TRBD1
TGCGCCAGCAGCCAAGTAGGGGGCCTTACCGGTAACTATGGCTACACCTTC
CASSQVGGLTGNYGYTF
>TRBJ2-2|TRBV20-1|few|TRBD2
TGCAGTGCCCCCGGACTAGCGGGAGTAGCCGGGGAGCTGTTTTTT
CSAPGLAGVAGELFF